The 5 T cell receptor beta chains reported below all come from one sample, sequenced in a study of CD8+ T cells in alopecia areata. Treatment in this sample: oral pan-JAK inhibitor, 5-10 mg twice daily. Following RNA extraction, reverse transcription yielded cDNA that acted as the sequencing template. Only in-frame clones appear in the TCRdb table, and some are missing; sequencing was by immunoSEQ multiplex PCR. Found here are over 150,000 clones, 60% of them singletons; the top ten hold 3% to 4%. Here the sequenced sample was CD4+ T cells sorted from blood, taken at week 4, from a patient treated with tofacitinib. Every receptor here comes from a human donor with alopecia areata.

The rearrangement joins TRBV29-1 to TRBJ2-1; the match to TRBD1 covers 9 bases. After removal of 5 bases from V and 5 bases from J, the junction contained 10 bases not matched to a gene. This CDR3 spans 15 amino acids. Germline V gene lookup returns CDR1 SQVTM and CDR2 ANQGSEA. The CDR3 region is CSVSNTGGFHNEQFF. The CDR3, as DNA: TGCAGCGTTAGCAATACAGGGGGCTTCCACAATGAGCAGTTCTTC.

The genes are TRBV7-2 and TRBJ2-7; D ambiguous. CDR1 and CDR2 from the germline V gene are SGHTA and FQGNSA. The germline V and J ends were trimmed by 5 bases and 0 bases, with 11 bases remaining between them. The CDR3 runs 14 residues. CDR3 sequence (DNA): TGTGCCAGCAGCCCTGGGGTGAGCTCCTACGAGCAGTACTTC. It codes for CASSPGVSSYEQYF.

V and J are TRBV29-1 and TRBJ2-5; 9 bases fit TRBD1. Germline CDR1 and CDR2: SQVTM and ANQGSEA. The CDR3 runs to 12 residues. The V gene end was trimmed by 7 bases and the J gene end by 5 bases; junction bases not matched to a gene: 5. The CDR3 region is CSGGQGRETQYF. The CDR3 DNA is TGCAGCGGGGGACAGGGAAGGGAGACCCAGTACTTC.

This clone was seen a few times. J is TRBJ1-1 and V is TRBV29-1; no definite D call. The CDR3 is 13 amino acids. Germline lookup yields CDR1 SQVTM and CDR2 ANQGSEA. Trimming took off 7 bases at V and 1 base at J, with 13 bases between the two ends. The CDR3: CSGRRPTNTEAFF. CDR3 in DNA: TGCAGCGGGCGCCGGCCCACGAACACTGAAGCTTTCTTT.

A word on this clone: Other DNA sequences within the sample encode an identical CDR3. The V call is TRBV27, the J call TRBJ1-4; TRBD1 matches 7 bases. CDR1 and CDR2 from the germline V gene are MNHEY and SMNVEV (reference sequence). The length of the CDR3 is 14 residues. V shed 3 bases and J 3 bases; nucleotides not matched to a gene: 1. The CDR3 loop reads CASSFGTANEKLFF. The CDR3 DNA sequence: TGTGCCAGCAGTTTTGGGACAGCTAATGAAAAACTGTTTTTT.